The present T cell receptor beta chain was sequenced within a study of OX40 agonist ivuxolimab in advanced cancers. Study-wide findings and caveats: Specificity for antigen went undetermined in the expanded peripheral T cells. Several nonresponders also turned out to have low normalized T-cell clonal expansion.

Sequenced by immunoSEQ multiplex PCR; TCRdb stores in-frame clones only, minus some. Of about 84,000 clones in the sample, 80% to 95% were seen once. In germline, CDR1 is SGHRS, CDR2 YFSETQ. Trimming took 6 bases from V and 2 from J, leaving 15 bases between them. The CDR3 runs 14 residues. This clone appeared a few times. Its cognate antigen is unknown. This specimen consisted of CD4+ or CD8+ T cells sorted from blood, obtained in a trial of the OX40 agonist ivuxolimab. The clonotype originates from an adult with an advanced solid tumor such as melanoma, head and neck, liver or kidney cancer. The chain joins TRBV5-1 to TRBJ2-7; maybe TRBD2 (7 bases). The CDR3 DNA is TGCGCCAGCACCCCGGGGGGCCATACCTACGAGCAGTACTTC. It specifies CASTPGGHTYEQYF.